The rows below give T cell receptor beta chains drawn from one sample of a study of spatial heterogeneity in lung cancer. Via MiXCR, TCRdb re-called the 5' RACE reads, giving one row per CDR3 protein. This sample yields approximately 110,000 distinct CDR3 sequences, of which under 14% are seen a single time; around 24% belongs to the top ten. The source material was PBMCs, sampled at follow-up. The receptors originated from a female donor with early-stage non-small cell lung cancer. Both conserved end residues are part of each CDR3. D genes are given only for firm matches. The listing skips clone size in some rows; elsewhere it reads once, few, many or a size class.

d_call,j_call,v_call,clone_size,cdr3_nt,cdr3_aa
-,TRBJ2-6,TRBV13,-,TGTGCCAGCAGCTTAAGGGGGTCTGGGACCAACGTCCTGACTTTC,CASSLRGSGTNVLTF
-,TRBJ1-1,TRBV7-2,many,TGTGCCAGCAGCCAGGCTGGGGGAAGGCGGACTGAAGCTTTCTTT,CASSQAGGRRTEAFF
-,TRBJ2-1,TRBV7-2,-,TGTGCCAGCAGCTATTCGGAAGTATTCAACAATGAGCAGTTCTTC,CASSYSEVFNNEQFF
-,TRBJ2-1,TRBV3-1,many,TGTGCCAGCAGCCAGCCTAGCGGGACAGGCTACAATGAGCAGTTCTTC,CASSQPSGTGYNEQFF
-,TRBJ2-4,TRBV5-1,many,TGCGCCAGCAGCTTGGACAGCAAAAACATTCAGTACTTC,CASSLDSKNIQYF
-,TRBJ1-4,TRBV7-2,few,TGTGCCAGCAGCTTAGTAGGGGCGGATGAAAAACTGTTTTTT,CASSLVGADEKLFF
-,TRBJ1-1,TRBV7-2,many,TGTGCCAGCAGCTTAGCGCCGACGGAGGAAGCTTTCTTT,CASSLAPTEEAFF
-,TRBJ2-2,TRBV4-3,many,TGCGCCAGCAGCCCACTAGTCACCGGGGAGCTGTTTTTT,CASSPLVTGELFF
TRBD2,TRBJ2-7,TRBV12-3/TRBV12-4,few,TGTGCCAGCAGTTCAGCGGGAGGGCCCTACGAGCAGTACTTC,CASSSAGGPYEQYF
-,TRBJ2-1,TRBV5-6,-,TGTGCCAGCAGCTCTGGAGCTTACAATGAGCAGTTCTTC,CASSSGAYNEQFF
-,TRBJ1-2,TRBV7-8,few,TGTGCCAGCAGACCCCCAGGAGGGAACTATGGCTACACCTTC,CASRPPGGNYGYTF
-,TRBJ2-3,TRBV9,many,TGTGCCAGCACTTTGTTGGACAGCTCCGCCACAGATACGCAGTATTTT,CASTLLDSSATDTQYF
TRBD1,TRBJ2-1,TRBV6-6,-,TGTGCCAGCAGTCGACAGGGGGCCTACAATGAGCAGTTCTTC,CASSRQGAYNEQFF
TRBD1,TRBJ2-7,TRBV5-1,many,TGCGCCAGCAGCCCGAAAGATTACAGGGGGCGTTCCTACGAGCAGTACTTC,CASSPKDYRGRSYEQYF
-,TRBJ1-1,TRBV20-1,-,TGCAGTGCTAGATCTTCCCCATTTACCGAAGAAGCTTTCTTT,CSARSSPFTEEAFF
TRBD2,TRBJ2-1,TRBV6-4,few,TGTGCCAGCAGTGACTCTAGACTAGCGGGAGGTCCCTCCTACAATGAGCAGTTCTTC,CASSDSRLAGGPSYNEQFF
TRBD1,TRBJ1-5,TRBV18,many,TGTGCCAGCTCACCCGACAGGGGTAATCAGCCCCAGCATTTT,CASSPDRGNQPQHF
TRBD2,TRBJ2-1,TRBV6-5,-,TGTGCCAGCACCTGGACTAGCCCCCAACCTAATGAGCAGTTCTTC,CASTWTSPQPNEQFF
-,TRBJ2-5,TRBV7-2,-,TGTGCCAGCAGCCCCCCTAGGAAGACCCAGTACTTC,CASSPPRKTQYF
TRBD1,TRBJ2-4,TRBV28,-,TGTGCCAGCAGTTTATACCCCACCCCCGGACAGGCCGCAAACATTCAGTACTTC,CASSLYPTPGQAANIQYF
-,TRBJ1-2,TRBV6-2/TRBV6-3,-,TGTGCCAGCGGACCGACGGGGGCCTATCGCTACACCTTC,CASGPTGAYRYTF
-,TRBJ2-2,TRBV7-3,-,TGTGCCAGCCGAACAGGATACACCGGGGAGCTGTTTTTT,CASRTGYTGELFF
-,TRBJ2-3,TRBV12-3/TRBV12-4,-,TGTGCCAGCAGTTTTACCGGGAGTACAGATACGCAGTATTTT,CASSFTGSTDTQYF
-,TRBJ2-1,TRBV27,-,TGTGCCAGCAGTCCCACCTTCGCTGTCGACGGGGGTAATGAGCAGTTCTTC,CASSPTFAVDGGNEQFF
TRBD1,TRBJ2-7,TRBV3-1,-,TGTGCCAGCAGCCCTCGGACAGGTTTCTCCGAGCAGTACTTC,CASSPRTGFSEQYF
-,TRBJ1-1,TRBV7-2,-,TGTGCCAGCAGCTTTCAACACATGAACACTGAAGCTTTCTTT,CASSFQHMNTEAFF
-,TRBJ1-4,TRBV20-1,-,TGCAGTGCTAGAGGAACAGGACCCGGGGTTGCAACTAATGAAAAACTGTTTTTT,CSARGTGPGVATNEKLFF
-,TRBJ2-5,TRBV28,-,TGTGCCAGCACCCGTGCCGGCCTAGCGCGGAAAGAGACCCAGTACTTC,CASTRAGLARKETQYF
-,TRBJ2-3,TRBV7-2,many,TGTGCCAGCAGCGTCGACAGGAGCACAGATACGCAGTATTTT,CASSVDRSTDTQYF
-,TRBJ1-4,TRBV20-1,many,TGCAGTGCCGGCAGAAATGAAAAACTGTTTTTT,CSAGRNEKLFF
-,TRBJ1-4,TRBV18,few,TGTGCCAGCTCACTAGGGCAGAATGAAAAACTGTTTTTT,CASSLGQNEKLFF
-,TRBJ2-2,TRBV29-1,many,TGCAGCGTTGGGGAGAGTCCTGTCACCGGGGAGCTGTTTTTT,CSVGESPVTGELFF
-,TRBJ1-5,TRBV6-5,many,TGTGCCAGCAGTCCCAAGCCACGACGGGGCAATCAGCCCCAGCATTTT,CASSPKPRRGNQPQHF
-,TRBJ2-1,TRBV6-5,few,TGTGCCAGCAGCCGCGGGGTGGGACAGAGCAATGAGCAGTTCTTC,CASSRGVGQSNEQFF
TRBD1,TRBJ2-4,TRBV7-9,few,TGTGCCAGCAGCCCAGGGGGCTTAGCCAAAAACATTCAGTACTTC,CASSPGGLAKNIQYF
TRBD2,TRBJ2-2,TRBV14,many,TGTGCCAGCAGCCAACCCGGGACTAGCGGGATTGGGGAGCTGTTTTTT,CASSQPGTSGIGELFF
-,TRBJ1-3,TRBV11-3,-,TGTGCCAGCAGCTCGCCACGGAAAGGCACCATATATTTT,CASSSPRKGTIYF
TRBD1,TRBJ1-2,TRBV19,few,TGTGCCAGTAGTATTTCCCAAACAGGGGCGAGAAACTATGGCTACACCTTC,CASSISQTGARNYGYTF
-,TRBJ2-1,TRBV4-2,-,TGTGCCAGCAGCCCCAGGCGAGGGGGATACAATGAGCAGTTCTTC,CASSPRRGGYNEQFF
TRBD1,TRBJ1-1,TRBV18,few,TGTGCCAGCTCTCCGGACAGGGATGAAGCTTTCTTT,CASSPDRDEAFF
TRBD2,TRBJ2-5,TRBV7-8,-,TGTGCTAGCCAGGGGACCGGGACTAGCGTAGAGACCCAGTACTTC,CASQGTGTSVETQYF
-,TRBJ2-1,TRBV20-1,few,TGCAGTGCTGAAGACAGCTCCTACAATGAGCAGTTCTTC,CSAEDSSYNEQFF
-,TRBJ1-3,TRBV20-1,many,TGCAGTGCTAGGGACCGGAGCTCTGGAAACACCATATATTTT,CSARDRSSGNTIYF
-,TRBJ2-3,TRBV7-9,few,TGTGCCAGCAGCCAACGCCGGCCTAGCGGCACAGATACGCAGTATTTT,CASSQRRPSGTDTQYF
TRBD2,TRBJ2-3,TRBV10-2,few,TGCGCCAGCAGTGAGTTTCAAGCGGGAGCAACAGATACGCAGTATTTT,CASSEFQAGATDTQYF
-,TRBJ2-3,TRBV6-2/TRBV6-3,few,TGTGCCAGCAGTAGAAGACTGCCCGCGAGCACAGATACGCAGTATTTT,CASSRRLPASTDTQYF
TRBD2,TRBJ2-1,TRBV11-3,few,TGTGCCAGCAGCACCCGGACTAGCGGGAGACGGGAGCAGTTCTTC,CASSTRTSGRREQFF
TRBD2,TRBJ2-1,TRBV7-2,few,TGTGCCAGCAGCTCCGCTAGCGGGAGCAATGAGCAGTTCTTC,CASSSASGSNEQFF
TRBD2,TRBJ2-2,TRBV2,-,TGTGCCAGCAGAGAGACTAGCGGGACCTCCGGGGAGCTGTTTTTT,CASRETSGTSGELFF
TRBD2,TRBJ2-1,TRBV5-1,-,TGCGCCAGCAGGTCCGGGACTAGATCCATCGATGAGCAGTTCTTC,CASRSGTRSIDEQFF
-,TRBJ2-3,TRBV30,-,TGTGCCTGGACCGGGGGTTTGAGCACAGATACGCAGTATTTT,CAWTGGLSTDTQYF
-,TRBJ2-3,TRBV7-9,many,TGTGCCAGCAGCTTAGGCAGGCTAGTCGGAGATACGCAGTATTTT,CASSLGRLVGDTQYF
-,TRBJ1-5,TRBV20-1,few,TGCAGTGCACGCAGGGTGGGCAATCAGCCCCAGCATTTT,CSARRVGNQPQHF
TRBD2,TRBJ2-1,TRBV28,few,TGTGCCAGCAGCCGGGGACTAGCGGGCCACAATGAGCAGTTCTTC,CASSRGLAGHNEQFF
-,TRBJ1-3,TRBV3-1,many,TGTGCCAGCAGCCAAGAAGCAGGAAACACCATATATTTT,CASSQEAGNTIYF